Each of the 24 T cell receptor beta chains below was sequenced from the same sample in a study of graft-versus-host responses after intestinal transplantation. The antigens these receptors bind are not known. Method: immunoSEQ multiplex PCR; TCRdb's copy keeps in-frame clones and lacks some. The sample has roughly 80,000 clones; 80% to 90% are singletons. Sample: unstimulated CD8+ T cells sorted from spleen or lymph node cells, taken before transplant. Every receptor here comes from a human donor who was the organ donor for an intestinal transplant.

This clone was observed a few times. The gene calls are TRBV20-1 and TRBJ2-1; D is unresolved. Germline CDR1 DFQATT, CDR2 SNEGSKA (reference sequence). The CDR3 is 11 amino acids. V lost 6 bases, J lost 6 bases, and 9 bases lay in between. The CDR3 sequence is CSAPRPNEQFF. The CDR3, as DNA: TGCAGTGCCCCTAGGCCCAATGAGCAGTTCTTC.

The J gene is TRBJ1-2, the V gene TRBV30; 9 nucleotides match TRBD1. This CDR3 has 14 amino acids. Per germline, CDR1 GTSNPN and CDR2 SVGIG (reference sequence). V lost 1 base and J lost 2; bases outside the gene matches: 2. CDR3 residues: CAWSGTGVNYGYTF. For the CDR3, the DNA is TGTGCCTGGAGTGGGACAGGGGTAAACTATGGCTACACCTTC.

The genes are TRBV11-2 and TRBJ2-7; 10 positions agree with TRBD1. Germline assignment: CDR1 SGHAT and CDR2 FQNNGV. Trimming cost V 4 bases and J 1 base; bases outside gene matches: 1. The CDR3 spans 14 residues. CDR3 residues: CASSWGQGSYEQYF. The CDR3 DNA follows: TGTGCCAGCAGCTGGGGACAGGGGTCCTACGAGCAGTACTTC.

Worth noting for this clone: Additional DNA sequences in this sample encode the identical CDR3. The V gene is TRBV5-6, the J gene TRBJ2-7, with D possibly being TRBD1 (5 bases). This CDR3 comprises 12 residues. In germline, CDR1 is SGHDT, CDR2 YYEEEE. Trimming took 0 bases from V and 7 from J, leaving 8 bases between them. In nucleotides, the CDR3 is TGTGCCAGCAGCTTGGTAGGGGCAGAGCAGTACTTC. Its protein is CASSLVGAEQYF.

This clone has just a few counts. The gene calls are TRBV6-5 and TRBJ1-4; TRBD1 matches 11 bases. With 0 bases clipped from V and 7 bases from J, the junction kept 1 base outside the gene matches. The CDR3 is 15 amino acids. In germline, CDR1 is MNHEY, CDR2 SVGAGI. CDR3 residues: CASSYSGTGGEKLFF. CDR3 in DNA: TGTGCCAGCAGTTACTCGGGGACAGGGGGTGAAAAACTGTTTTTT.

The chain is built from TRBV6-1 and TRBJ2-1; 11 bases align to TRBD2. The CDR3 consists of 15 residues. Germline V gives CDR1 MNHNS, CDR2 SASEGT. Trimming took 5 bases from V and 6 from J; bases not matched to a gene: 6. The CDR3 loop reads CASSSSGGTINEQFF. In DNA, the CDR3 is TGTGCCAGCAGTTCTAGCGGGGGGACTATCAATGAGCAGTTCTTC.

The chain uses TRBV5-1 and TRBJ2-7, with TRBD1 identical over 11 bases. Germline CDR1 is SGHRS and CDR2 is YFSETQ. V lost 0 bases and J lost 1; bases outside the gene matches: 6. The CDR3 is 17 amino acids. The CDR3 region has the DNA TGCGCCAGCAGCTTGGTGCCCGGGGACAGGGGGTCCTACGAGCAGTACTTC. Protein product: CASSLVPGDRGSYEQYF.

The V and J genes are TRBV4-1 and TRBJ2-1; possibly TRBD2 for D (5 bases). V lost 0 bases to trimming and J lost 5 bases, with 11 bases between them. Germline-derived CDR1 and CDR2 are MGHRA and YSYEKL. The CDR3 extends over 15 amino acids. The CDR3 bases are TGCGCCAGCAGCCAAGAGGGCGGGTCAAACAATGAGCAGTTCTTC. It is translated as CASSQEGGSNNEQFF.

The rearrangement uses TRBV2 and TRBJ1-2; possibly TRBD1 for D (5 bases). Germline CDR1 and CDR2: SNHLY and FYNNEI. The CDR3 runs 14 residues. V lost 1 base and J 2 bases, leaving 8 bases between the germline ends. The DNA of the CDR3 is TGTGCCAGCAGTGAAGGGACACTAAACTATGGCTACACCTTC. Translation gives CASSEGTLNYGYTF.

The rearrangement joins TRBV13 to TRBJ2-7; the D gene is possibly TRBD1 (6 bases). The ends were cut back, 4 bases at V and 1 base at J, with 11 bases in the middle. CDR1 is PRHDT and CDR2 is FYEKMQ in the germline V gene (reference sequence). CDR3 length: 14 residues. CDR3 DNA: TGTGCCAGCAGCTATAAGGGGGATTCCTACGAGCAGTACTTC. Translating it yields CASSYKGDSYEQYF. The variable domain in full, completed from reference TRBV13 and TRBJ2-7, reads AAGVIQSPRHLIKEKRETATLKCYPIPRHDTVYWYQQGPGQDPQFLISFYEKMQSDKGSIPDRFSAQQFSDYHSELNMSSLELGDSALYFCASSYKGDSYEQYFGPGTRLTVT.

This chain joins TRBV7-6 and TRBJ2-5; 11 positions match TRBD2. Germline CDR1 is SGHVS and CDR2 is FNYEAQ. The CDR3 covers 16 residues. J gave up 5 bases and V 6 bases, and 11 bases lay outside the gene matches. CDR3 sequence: CASSQIAGGPLETQYF. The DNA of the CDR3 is TGTGCCAGCAGTCAAATAGCGGGGGGGCCGCTGGAGACCCAGTACTTC.

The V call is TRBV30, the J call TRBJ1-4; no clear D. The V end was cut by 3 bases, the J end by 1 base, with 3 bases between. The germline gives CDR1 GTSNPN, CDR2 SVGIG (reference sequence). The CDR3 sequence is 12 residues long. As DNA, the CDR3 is TGTGCCTGGAGGGGAACTAATGAAAAACTGTTTTTT. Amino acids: CAWRGTNEKLFF.

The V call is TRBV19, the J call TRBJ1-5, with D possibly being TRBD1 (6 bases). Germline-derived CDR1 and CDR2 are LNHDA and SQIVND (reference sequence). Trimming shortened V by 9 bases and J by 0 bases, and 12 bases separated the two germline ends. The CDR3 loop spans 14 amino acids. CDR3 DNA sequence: TGTGCCAGCAAGGACAGCGTTAGCAATCAGCCCCAGCATTTT. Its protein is CASKDSVSNQPQHF.

This CDR3 reads CATSRAGTGLETQYF. DNA of the CDR3: TGTGCCACCAGCAGAGCCGGGACAGGGCTAGAGACCCAGTACTTC. V gene TRBV15 combines with J gene TRBJ2-5, with TRBD1 identical over 9 bases. CDR1 and CDR2 from the germline V gene are LNHNV and YYDKDF (reference sequence). The CDR3 is made up of 15 amino acids. V was clipped by 1 base and J by 4 bases; unmatched bases: 4.

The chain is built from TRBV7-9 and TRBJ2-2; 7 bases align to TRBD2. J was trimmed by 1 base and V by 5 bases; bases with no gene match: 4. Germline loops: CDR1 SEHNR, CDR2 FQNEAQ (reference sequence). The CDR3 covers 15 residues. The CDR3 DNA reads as TGTGCCAGCAGCCCTGGACTAGAGAACACCGGGGAGCTGTTTTTT. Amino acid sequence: CASSPGLENTGELFF. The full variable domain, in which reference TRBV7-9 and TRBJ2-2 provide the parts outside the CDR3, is DTGVSQNPRHKITKRGQNVTFRCDPISEHNRLYWYRQTLGQGPEFLTYFQNEAQLEKSRLLSDRFSAERPKGSFSTLEIQRTEQGDSAMYLCASSPGLENTGELFFGEGSRLTVL.

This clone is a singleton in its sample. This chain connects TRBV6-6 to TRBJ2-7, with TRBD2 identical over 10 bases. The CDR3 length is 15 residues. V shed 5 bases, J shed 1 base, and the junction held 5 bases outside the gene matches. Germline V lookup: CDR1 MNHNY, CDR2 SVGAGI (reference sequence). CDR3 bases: TGTGCCAGCAGTAGCGGGGGGGCCGTTTCCTACGAGCAGTACTTC. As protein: CASSSGGAVSYEQYF.

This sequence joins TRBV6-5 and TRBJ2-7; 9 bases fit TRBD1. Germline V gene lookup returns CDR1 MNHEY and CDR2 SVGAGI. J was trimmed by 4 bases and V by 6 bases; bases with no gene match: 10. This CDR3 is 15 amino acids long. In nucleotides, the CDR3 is TGTGCCAGCAGATTTACCGGGACAGGGCCGTACGAGCAGTACTTC. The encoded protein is CASRFTGTGPYEQYF.

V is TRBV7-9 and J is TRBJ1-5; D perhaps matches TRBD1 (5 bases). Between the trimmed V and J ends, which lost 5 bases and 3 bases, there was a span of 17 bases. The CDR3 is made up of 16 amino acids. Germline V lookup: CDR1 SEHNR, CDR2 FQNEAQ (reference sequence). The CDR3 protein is CASSRGALVNNQPQHF. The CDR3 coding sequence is TGTGCCAGCAGCCGCGGGGCCCTAGTCAACAATCAGCCCCAGCATTTT.

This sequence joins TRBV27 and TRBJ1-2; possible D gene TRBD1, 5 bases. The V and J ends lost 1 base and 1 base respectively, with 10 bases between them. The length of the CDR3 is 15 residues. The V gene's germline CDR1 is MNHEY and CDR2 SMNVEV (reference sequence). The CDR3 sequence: CASSLLGGFNYGYTF. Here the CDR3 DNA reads TGTGCCAGCAGTTTATTGGGGGGTTTTAACTATGGCTACACCTTC.

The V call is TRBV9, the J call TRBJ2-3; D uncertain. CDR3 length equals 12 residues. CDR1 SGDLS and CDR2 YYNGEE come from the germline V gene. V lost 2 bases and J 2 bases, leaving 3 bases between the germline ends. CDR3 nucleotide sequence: TGTGCCAGCAGCGTTCTCACAGATACGCAGTATTTT. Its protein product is CASSVLTDTQYF.

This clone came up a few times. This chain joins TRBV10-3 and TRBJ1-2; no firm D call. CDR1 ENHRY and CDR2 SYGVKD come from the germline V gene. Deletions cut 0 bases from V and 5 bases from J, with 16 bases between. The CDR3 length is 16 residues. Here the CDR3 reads CAISESQDGTPYGYTF. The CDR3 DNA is TGTGCCATCAGTGAGTCGCAGGACGGTACCCCTTATGGCTACACCTTC.

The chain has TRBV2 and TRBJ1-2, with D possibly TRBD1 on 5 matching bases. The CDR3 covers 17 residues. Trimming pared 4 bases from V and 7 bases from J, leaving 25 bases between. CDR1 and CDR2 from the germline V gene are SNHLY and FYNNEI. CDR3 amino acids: CASSVPGAPPPMSGYTF. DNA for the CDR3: TGTGCCAGCAGTGTGCCCGGGGCGCCTCCCCCTATGAGTGGCTACACCTTC. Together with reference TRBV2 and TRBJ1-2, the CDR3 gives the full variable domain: EPEVTQTPSHQVTQMGQEVILRCVPISNHLYFYWYRQILGQKVEFLVSFYNNEISEKSEIFDDQFSVERPDGSNFTLKIRSTKLEDSAMYFCASSVPGAPPPMSGYTFGSGTRLTVV.

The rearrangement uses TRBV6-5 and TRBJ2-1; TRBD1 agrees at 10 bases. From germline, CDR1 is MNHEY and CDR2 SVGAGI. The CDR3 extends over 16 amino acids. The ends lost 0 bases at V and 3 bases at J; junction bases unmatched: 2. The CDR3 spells CASSYSGQGNYNEQFF. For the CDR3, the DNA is TGTGCCAGCAGTTACTCGGGACAGGGGAACTACAATGAGCAGTTCTTC.

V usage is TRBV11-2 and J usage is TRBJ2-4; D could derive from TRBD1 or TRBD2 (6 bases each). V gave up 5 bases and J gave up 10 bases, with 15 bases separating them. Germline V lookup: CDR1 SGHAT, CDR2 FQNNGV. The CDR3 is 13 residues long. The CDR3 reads CASSLRGAPIQYF. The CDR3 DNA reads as TGTGCCAGCAGCCTAAGGGGGGCCCCTATTCAGTACTTC.